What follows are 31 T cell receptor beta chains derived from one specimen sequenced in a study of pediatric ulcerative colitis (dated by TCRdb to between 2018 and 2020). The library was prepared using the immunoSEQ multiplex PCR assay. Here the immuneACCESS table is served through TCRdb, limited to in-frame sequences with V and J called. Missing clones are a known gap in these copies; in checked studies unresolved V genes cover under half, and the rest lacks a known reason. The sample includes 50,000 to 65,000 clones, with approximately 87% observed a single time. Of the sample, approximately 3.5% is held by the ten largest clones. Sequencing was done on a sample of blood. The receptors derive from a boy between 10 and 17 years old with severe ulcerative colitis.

The CDR3 DNA follows: TGTGCCAGCAGCTTAGTCACGTACCAAGAGACCCAGTACTTC. As protein: CASSLVTYQETQYF. The chain uses TRBV7-9 and TRBJ2-5, with unresolved D. Trimming cost V 1 base and J 0 bases, with 6 bases left between them. This CDR3 contains 14 residues. CDR1 is SEHNR and CDR2 is FQNEAQ in the germline V gene (reference sequence).

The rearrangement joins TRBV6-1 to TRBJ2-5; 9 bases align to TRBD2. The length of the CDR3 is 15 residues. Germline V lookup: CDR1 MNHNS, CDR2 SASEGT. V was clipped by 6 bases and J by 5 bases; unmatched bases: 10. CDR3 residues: CASRTLAGNVETQYF. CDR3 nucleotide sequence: TGTGCCAGCAGAACCCTAGCGGGGAACGTGGAGACCCAGTACTTC.

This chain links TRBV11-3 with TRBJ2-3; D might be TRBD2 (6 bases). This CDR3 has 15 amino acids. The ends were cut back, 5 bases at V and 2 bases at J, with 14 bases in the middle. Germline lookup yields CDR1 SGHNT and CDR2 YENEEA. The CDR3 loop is CASSAGGVVTDTQYF. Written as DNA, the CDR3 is TGTGCCAGCAGCGCCGGCGGGGTGGTCACAGATACGCAGTATTTT. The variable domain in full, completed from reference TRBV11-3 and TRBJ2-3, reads EAGVVQSPRYKIIEKKQPVAFWCNPISGHNTLYWYLQNLGQGPELLIRYENEEAVDDSQLPKDRFSAERLKGVDSTLKIQPAELGDSAVYLCASSAGGVVTDTQYFGPGTRLTVL.

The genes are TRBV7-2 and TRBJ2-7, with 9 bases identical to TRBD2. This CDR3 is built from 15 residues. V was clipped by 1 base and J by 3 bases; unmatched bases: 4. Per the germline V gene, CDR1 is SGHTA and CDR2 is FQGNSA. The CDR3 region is CASSLDLLAGYEQYF. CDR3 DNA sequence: TGTGCCAGCAGCTTAGATCTACTAGCGGGCTACGAGCAGTACTTC.

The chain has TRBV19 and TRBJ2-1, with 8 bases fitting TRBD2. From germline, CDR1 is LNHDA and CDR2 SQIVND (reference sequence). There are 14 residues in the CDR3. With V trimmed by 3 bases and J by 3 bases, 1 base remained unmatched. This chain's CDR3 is CASSISGNYNEQFF. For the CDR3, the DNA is TGTGCCAGTAGTATTAGCGGGAACTACAATGAGCAGTTCTTC.

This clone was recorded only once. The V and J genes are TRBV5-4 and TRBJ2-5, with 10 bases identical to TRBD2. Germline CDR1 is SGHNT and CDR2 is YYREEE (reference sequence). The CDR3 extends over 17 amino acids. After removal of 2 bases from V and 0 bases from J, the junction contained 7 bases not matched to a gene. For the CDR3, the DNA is TGTGCCAGCAGCTTAGTACTAGCGGGGCCGTACCAAGAGACCCAGTACTTC. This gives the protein CASSLVLAGPYQETQYF. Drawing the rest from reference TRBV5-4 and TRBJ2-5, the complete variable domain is ETGVTQSPTHLIKTRGQQVTLRCSSQSGHNTVSWYQQALGQGPQFIFQYYREEENGRGNFPPRFSGLQFPNYSSELNVNALELDDSALYLCASSLVLAGPYQETQYFGPGTRLLVL.

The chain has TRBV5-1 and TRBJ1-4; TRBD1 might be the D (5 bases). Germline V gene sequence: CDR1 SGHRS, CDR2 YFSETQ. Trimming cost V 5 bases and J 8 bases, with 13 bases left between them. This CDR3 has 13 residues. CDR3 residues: CASSSGGYEKLFF. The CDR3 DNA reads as TGCGCCAGCAGTAGTGGGGGTTACGAAAAACTGTTTTTT.

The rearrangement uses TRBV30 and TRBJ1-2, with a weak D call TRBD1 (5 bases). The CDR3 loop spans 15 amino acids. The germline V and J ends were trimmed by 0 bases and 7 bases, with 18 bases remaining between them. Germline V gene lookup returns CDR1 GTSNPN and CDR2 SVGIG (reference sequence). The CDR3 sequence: CAWSVGGTLSGGYTF. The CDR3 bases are TGTGCCTGGAGTGTAGGAGGGACCCTGAGTGGTGGCTACACCTTC. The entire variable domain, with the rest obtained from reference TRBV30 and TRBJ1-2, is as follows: SQTIHQWPATLVQPVGSPLSLECTVEGTSNPNLYWYRQAAGRGLQLLFYSVGIGQISSEVPQNLSASRPQDRQFILSSKKLLLSDSGFYLCAWSVGGTLSGGYTFGSGTRLTVV.

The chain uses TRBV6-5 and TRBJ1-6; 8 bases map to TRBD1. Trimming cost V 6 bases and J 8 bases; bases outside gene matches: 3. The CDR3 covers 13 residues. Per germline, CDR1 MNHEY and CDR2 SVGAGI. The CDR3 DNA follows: TGTGCCAGCAGCCAGACAGGGGATTCACCCCTCCACTTT. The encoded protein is CASSQTGDSPLHF.

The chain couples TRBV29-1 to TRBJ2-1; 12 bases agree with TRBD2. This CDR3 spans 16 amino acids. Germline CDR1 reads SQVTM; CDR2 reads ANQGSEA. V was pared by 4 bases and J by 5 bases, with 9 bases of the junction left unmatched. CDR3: CSVAGGRLAGDNEQFF. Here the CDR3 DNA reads TGCAGCGTTGCAGGGGGACGACTAGCGGGAGACAATGAGCAGTTCTTC.

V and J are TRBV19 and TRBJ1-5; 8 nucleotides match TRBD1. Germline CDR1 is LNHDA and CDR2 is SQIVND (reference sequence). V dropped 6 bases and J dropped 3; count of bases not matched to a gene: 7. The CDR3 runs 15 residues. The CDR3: CASRTLDRDNQPQHF. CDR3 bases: TGTGCCAGTAGAACGTTGGACAGGGACAATCAGCCCCAGCATTTT.

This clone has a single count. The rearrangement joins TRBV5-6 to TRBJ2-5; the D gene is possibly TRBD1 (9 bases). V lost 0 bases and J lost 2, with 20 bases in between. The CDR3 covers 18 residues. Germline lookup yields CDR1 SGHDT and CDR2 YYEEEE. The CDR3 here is CASSLVRQGVAGQETQYF. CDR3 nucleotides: TGTGCCAGCAGCTTGGTCCGACAGGGGGTAGCGGGGCAAGAGACCCAGTACTTC.

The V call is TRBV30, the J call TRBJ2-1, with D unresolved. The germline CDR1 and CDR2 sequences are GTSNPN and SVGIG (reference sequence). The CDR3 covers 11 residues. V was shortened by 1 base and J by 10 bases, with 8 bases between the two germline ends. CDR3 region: CAWSEAGEQFF. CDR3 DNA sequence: TGTGCCTGGAGTGAAGCCGGGGAGCAGTTCTTC.

The DNA for the CDR3 is TGTGCCAGCAGCTTAGTTGGCGGGCTAGCGGGAGGTTCCTACGAGCAGTACTTC. Amino acid sequence: CASSLVGGLAGGSYEQYF. J is TRBJ2-7 and V is TRBV7-9, with 11 nucleotides matching TRBD2. The V and J ends lost 1 base and 1 base, in that order; junction bases with no gene match: 9. Germline loops: CDR1 SEHNR, CDR2 FQNEAQ (reference sequence). There are 18 residues in the CDR3.

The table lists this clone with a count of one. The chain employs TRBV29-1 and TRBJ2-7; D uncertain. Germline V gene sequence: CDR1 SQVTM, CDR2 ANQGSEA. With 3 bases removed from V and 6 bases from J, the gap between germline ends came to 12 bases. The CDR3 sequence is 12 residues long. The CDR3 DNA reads TGCAGCGTTGACTGGATGGGTGGCGAGCAGTACTTC. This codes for CSVDWMGGEQYF.

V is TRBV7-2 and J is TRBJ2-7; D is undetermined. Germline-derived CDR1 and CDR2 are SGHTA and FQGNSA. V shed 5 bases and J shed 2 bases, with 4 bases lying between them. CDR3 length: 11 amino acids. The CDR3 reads CASSPAYEQYF. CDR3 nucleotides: TGTGCCAGCAGCCCCGCCTACGAGCAGTACTTC.

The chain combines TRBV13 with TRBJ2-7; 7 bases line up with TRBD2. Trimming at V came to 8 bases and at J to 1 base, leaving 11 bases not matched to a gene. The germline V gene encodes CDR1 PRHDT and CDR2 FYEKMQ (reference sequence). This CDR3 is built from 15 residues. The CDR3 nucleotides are TGTGCCAGCGGGGCGACGGGGGAGGGATCCTACGAGCAGTACTTC. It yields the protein CASGATGEGSYEQYF.

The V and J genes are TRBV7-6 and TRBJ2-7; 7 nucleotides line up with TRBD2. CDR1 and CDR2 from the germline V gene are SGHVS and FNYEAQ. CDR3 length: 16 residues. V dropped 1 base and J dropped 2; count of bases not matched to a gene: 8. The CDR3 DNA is TGTGCCAGCAGCTTAGGCGTCGGCGGGAGCACCTACGAGCAGTACTTC. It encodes CASSLGVGGSTYEQYF. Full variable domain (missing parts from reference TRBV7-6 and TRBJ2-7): GAGVSQSPRYKVTKRGQDVALRCDPISGHVSLYWYRQALGQGPEFLTYFNYEAQQDKSGLPNDRFSAERPEGSISTLTIQRTEQRDSAMYRCASSLGVGGSTYEQYFGPGTRLTVT.

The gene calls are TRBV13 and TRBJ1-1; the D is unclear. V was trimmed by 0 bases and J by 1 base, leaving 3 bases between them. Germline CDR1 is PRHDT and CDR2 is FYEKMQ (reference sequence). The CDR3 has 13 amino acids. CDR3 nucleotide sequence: TGTGCCAGCAGCTTAGGGACGAACACTGAAGCTTTCTTT. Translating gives CASSLGTNTEAFF. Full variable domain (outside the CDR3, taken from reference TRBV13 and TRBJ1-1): AAGVIQSPRHLIKEKRETATLKCYPIPRHDTVYWYQQGPGQDPQFLISFYEKMQSDKGSIPDRFSAQQFSDYHSELNMSSLELGDSALYFCASSLGTNTEAFFGQGTRLTVV.

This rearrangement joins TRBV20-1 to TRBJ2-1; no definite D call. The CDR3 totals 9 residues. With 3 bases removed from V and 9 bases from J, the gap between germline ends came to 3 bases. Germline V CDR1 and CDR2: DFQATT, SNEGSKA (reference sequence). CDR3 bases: TGCAGTGCTAGTTCTGAGCAGTTCTTC. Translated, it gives CSASSEQFF.

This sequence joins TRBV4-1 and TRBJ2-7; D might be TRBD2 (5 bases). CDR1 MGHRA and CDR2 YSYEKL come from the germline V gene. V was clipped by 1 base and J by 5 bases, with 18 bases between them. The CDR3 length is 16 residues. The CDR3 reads CASSQGEMGVPHEQYF. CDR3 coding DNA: TGCGCCAGCAGCCAAGGGGAGATGGGAGTCCCCCACGAGCAGTACTTC.

The CDR3 spells CASTREGLSTDTQYF. CDR3 DNA: TGTGCCAGCACCCGGGAGGGCCTAAGTACAGATACGCAGTATTTT. J is TRBJ2-3 and V is TRBV11-2; 8 bases fit TRBD2. The trim removed 7 bases at V and 3 bases at J, leaving 9 bases unmatched. Germline assignment: CDR1 SGHAT and CDR2 FQNNGV. The CDR3 loop spans 15 amino acids.

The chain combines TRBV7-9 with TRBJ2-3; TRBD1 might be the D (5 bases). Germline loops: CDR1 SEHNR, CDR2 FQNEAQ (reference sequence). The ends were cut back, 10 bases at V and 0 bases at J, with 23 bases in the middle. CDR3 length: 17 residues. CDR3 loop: CATYGVVGHRSTDTQYF. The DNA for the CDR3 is TGTGCCACATATGGGGTTGTCGGACACAGGAGCACAGATACGCAGTATTTT. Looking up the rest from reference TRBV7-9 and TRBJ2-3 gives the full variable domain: DTGVSQNPRHKITKRGQNVTFRCDPISEHNRLYWYRQTLGQGPEFLTYFQNEAQLEKSRLLSDRFSAERPKGSFSTLEIQRTEQGDSAMYLCATYGVVGHRSTDTQYFGPGTRLTVL.

CDR3 DNA: TGTGCCAGCAGTGTGCACAGGTTAATAGACAATGAGCAGTTCTTC. It specifies CASSVHRLIDNEQFF. The chain recombines TRBV6-1 with TRBJ2-1; D may be TRBD1 (5 bases). Germline lookup yields CDR1 MNHNS and CDR2 SASEGT. With 4 bases removed from V and 5 bases from J, the gap between germline ends came to 15 bases. The CDR3 runs to 15 residues.

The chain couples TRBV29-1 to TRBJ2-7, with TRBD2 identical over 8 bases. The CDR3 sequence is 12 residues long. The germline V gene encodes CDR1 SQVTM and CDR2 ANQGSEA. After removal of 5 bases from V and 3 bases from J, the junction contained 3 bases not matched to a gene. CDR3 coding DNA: TGCAGCGTTCGGACTAGCTACTACGAGCAGTACTTC. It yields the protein CSVRTSYYEQYF.

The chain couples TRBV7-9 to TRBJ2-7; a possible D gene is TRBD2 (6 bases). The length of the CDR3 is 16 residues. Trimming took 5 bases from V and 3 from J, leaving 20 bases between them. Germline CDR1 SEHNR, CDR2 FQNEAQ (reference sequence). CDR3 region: CASSLGYGREIYEQYF. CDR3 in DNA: TGTGCCAGCAGCCTAGGGTACGGGAGAGAGATCTACGAGCAGTACTTC.

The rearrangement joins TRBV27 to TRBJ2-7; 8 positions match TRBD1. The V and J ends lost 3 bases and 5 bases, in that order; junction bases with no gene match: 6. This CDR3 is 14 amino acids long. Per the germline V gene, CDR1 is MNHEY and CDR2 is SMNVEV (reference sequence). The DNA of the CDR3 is TGTGCCAGCAGTTTTTGGCAGGGGGCACACGAGCAGTACTTC. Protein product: CASSFWQGAHEQYF.

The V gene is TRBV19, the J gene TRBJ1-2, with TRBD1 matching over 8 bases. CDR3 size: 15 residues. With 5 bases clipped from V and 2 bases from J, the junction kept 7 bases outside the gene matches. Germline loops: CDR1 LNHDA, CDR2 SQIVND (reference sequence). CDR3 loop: CASSAPGQANYGYTF. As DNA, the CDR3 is TGTGCCAGTAGTGCCCCGGGACAGGCAAACTATGGCTACACCTTC.

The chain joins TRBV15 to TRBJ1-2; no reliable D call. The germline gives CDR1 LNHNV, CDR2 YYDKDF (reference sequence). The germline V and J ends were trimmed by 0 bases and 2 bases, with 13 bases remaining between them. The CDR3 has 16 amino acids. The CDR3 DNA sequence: TGTGCCACCAGCAGAGATAAGTGGCAGGCCAACTATGGCTACACCTTC. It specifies CATSRDKWQANYGYTF.

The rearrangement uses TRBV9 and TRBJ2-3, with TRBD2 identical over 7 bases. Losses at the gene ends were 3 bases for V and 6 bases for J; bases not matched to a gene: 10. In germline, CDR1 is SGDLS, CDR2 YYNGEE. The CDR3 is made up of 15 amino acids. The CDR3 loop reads CASSATRAGVDTQYF. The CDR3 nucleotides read TGTGCCAGCAGCGCGACACGTGCGGGAGTTGATACGCAGTATTTT.

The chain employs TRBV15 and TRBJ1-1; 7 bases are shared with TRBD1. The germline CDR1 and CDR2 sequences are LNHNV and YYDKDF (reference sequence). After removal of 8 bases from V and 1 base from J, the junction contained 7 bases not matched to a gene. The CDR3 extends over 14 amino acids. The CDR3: CATQTGQQNTEAFF. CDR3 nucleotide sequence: TGTGCCACCCAAACGGGACAGCAGAACACTGAAGCTTTCTTT.